The 25 T cell receptor beta chains reported below all come from one sample, sequenced in a study of glioma-infiltrating T cells. Amplification of TCR alpha and beta CDR3 regions from RNA used iRepertoire nested multiplex PCR. TCRdb re-derived calls from the multiplex PCR reads in MiXCR, one entry per CDR3 protein. The table has over 130,000 distinct CDR3 sequences, 39% seen once. Sequencing input: glioma tissue, nonneoplastic brain tissue, or PBMCs (not recorded which). The receptors here all came from a human donor with low-grade glioma or glioblastoma, undergoing nonglioma brain surgery, or in good health (not recorded which).

The table lists this clonotype with a few counts. The chain is built from TRBV20-1 and TRBJ2-3, with 9 positions matching TRBD1. Looked up from germline, CDR1 is DFQATT and CDR2 is SNEGSKA (reference sequence). Unmatched junction bases numbered 9, after V lost 1 base and J lost 10 bases. This CDR3 region has 14 residues. CDR3 sequence (DNA): TGCAGTGCTAGAGTGACAGGGGGTAATTCTCCGCAGTATTTT. It is translated as CSARVTGGNSPQYF.

The J gene is TRBJ2-7, the V gene TRBV20-1; 7 bases line up with TRBD1. There are 11 residues in the CDR3. Germline CDR1 is DFQATT and CDR2 is SNEGSKA (reference sequence). V shed 3 bases, J shed 7 bases, and the junction held 3 bases outside the gene matches. The CDR3: CSASRGKEQYF. The CDR3 coding sequence is TGCAGTGCTAGCAGGGGGAAAGAGCAGTACTTC.

This clonotype has just one count. A much larger clone differs by one base, so this may be a read error. This chain connects TRBV20-1 to TRBJ2-3; 9 bases align to TRBD2. Germline V gene sequence: CDR1 DFQATT, CDR2 SNEGSKA (reference sequence). The CDR3 spans 15 residues. The DNA for the CDR3 is TGCAGTGCTAGATCTAGCGGGGCTAGCACAGGTACGCAGTATTTT. It is translated as CSARSSGASTGTQYF.

This chain uses TRBV5-6 with TRBJ2-3; TRBD2 matches 7 bases. Per the germline V gene, CDR1 is SGHDT and CDR2 is YYEEEE. The V gene end was trimmed by 4 bases and the J gene end by 7 bases; junction bases not matched to a gene: 6. The CDR3 covers 13 residues. The CDR3 DNA is TGTGCCAGCAGCCAAGGGACTACCTATACGCAGTATTTT. This translates into CASSQGTTYTQYF.

Comments on this clonotype: The CDR3 does not close with the conserved phenylalanine or tryptophan, likely indicating a read error. V and J are TRBV20-1 and TRBJ1-1, with D hard to call. The CDR3 is 14 residues long. The germline V gene has CDR1 DFQATT and CDR2 SNEGSKA (reference sequence). Trimming removed 0 bases at V and 1 base at J, with 9 bases between. The CDR3 DNA reads TGCAGTGCTAGAGAGTCCACGGCGAACACTGAAGCTTTCTCT. Its translation is CSARESTANTEAFS.

The V gene is TRBV7-9, the J gene TRBJ1-2; 7 nucleotides align to TRBD1. This CDR3 contains 15 residues. The V gene's germline CDR1 is SEHNR and CDR2 FQNEAQ (reference sequence). V gave up 3 bases and J gave up 1 base; unmatched junction bases: 5. The CDR3 DNA reads TGTGCCAGCAGCTTTACAGGGGATAATAACTATGGCTACACCTTC. This codes for CASSFTGDNNYGYTF.

This clonotype came up many times. This chain links TRBV6-1 with TRBJ2-5, with 9 bases aligning to TRBD2. Germline V gives CDR1 MNHNS, CDR2 SASEGT. J lost 3 bases, V lost 5 bases, and 4 bases had no gene match. This CDR3 has 14 residues. DNA of the CDR3: TGTGCCAGCAGTCCGACTAGCGGAGAAGAGACCCAGTACTTC. Encoded protein: CASSPTSGEETQYF.

This clonotype was picked up a small number of times. In DNA form, the CDR3 reads TGTGCCAGCAGTTCTGCTTCTCTCCTAAACACTGAAGCTTTCTTT. Protein: CASSSASLLNTEAFF. The rearrangement links TRBV6-1 to TRBJ1-1; D remains unclear. Germline CDR1 reads MNHNS; CDR2 reads SASEGT. This CDR3 contains 15 residues. The ends were cut back, 5 bases at V and 2 bases at J, with 15 bases in the middle.

The chain recombines TRBV4-1 with TRBJ1-2; D might be TRBD1 (5 bases). The CDR3 totals 15 residues. Germline V gene sequence: CDR1 MGHRA, CDR2 YSYEKL. The germline V and J ends were trimmed by 0 bases and 7 bases, with 15 bases remaining between them. The CDR3 here is CASSQESRTLRGYTF. The CDR3 nucleotides are TGCGCCAGCAGCCAAGAATCAAGGACACTGCGTGGCTACACCTTC.

The CDR3 DNA reads TGCAGTGCTGACTTGGCGGGGGAAAACACTGAAGCTTTCTTT. It is translated as CSADLAGENTEAFF. This chain connects TRBV20-1 to TRBJ1-1, with D possibly matching TRBD1 (5 bases). CDR1 is DFQATT, CDR2 SNEGSKA, per germline (reference sequence). The CDR3 has 14 amino acids. V was clipped by 5 bases and J by 2 bases, with 15 bases between them.

This clonotype has more than one count but fewer than ten. The gene calls are TRBV20-1 and TRBJ1-1; 9 bases match TRBD1. CDR3 length equals 14 residues. J gave up 5 bases and V 3 bases, and 7 bases lay outside the gene matches. Germline CDR1 DFQATT, CDR2 SNEGSKA (reference sequence). This CDR3 is CSASSGTGKTEAFF. The CDR3 bases are TGCAGTGCTAGTAGCGGGACAGGGAAAACTGAAGCTTTCTTT.

This clonotype has more than one count but fewer than ten. The chain combines TRBV27 with TRBJ1-2; 7 nucleotides agree with TRBD1. V lost 4 bases, J lost 6 bases, and 5 bases stayed unmatched. The CDR3 has 13 amino acids. Germline values: CDR1 MNHEY, CDR2 SMNVEV (reference sequence). The DNA of the CDR3 is TGTGCCAGCAGTTCCACCGGGACAGATGGCTACACCTTC. The encoded protein is CASSSTGTDGYTF.

There are a few counts of this clonotype. This chain uses TRBV20-1 with TRBJ2-3; D is perhaps TRBD1 or TRBD2 (5 bases each). The germline gives CDR1 DFQATT, CDR2 SNEGSKA (reference sequence). This CDR3 is built from 12 residues. The CDR3 DNA is TGCAGCGACGGGGCGAGCACAGATACGCAGTATTTT. As protein: CSDGASTDTQYF.

This clonotype occurred a few times. The chain combines TRBV6-6 with TRBJ2-3, with 9 bases identical to TRBD2. This CDR3 has 23 amino acids. Germline trimming cut 2 bases from V and 1 base from J; bases unmatched to any gene: 25. Germline V gene sequence: CDR1 MNHNY, CDR2 SVGAGI (reference sequence). DNA of the CDR3: TGTGCCAGCAGTTACGGCTACACCCACCCCAGGCTAGCGGGAATCCTACGCACAGATACGCAGTATTTT. This codes for CASSYGYTHPRLAGILRTDTQYF.

This clonotype was counted many times. The chain recombines TRBV6-2 or TRBV6-3 with TRBJ2-3; the D is unclear. CDR3 length: 11 residues. Trimming took 4 bases from V and 7 from J, leaving 6 bases between them. Germline V gene sequence: CDR1 MNHEY, CDR2 SVGEGT. In nucleotides, the CDR3 is TGTGCCAGCAGTTTGGAGAATACGCAGTATTTT. Amino acid sequence: CASSLENTQYF.

The table lists this clonotype with a few counts. This chain links TRBV20-1 with TRBJ2-3, with TRBD2 matching over 11 bases. V shed 8 bases, J shed 4 bases, and the junction held 5 bases outside the gene matches. Germline V gives CDR1 DFQATT, CDR2 SNEGSKA (reference sequence). CDR3 length equals 13 residues. CDR3 protein: CSPLLAGADTQYF. The CDR3 coding sequence is TGCAGTCCATTACTAGCGGGGGCAGATACGCAGTATTTT.

Turning to this clonotype: Possible read error: a much larger clone is one base away. The chain carries TRBV7-9 and TRBJ2-3, with D unresolved. This CDR3 contains 13 residues. The germline V gene encodes CDR1 SEHNR and CDR2 FQNEAQ (reference sequence). The CDR3 loop reads CASSFGNTDKQYF. As DNA, the CDR3 is TGTGCCAGCAGCTTTGGCAACACAGATAAGCAGTATTTT.

This clonotype occurred a few times. The chain links TRBV6-2 or TRBV6-3 to TRBJ1-1; D not resolved. V gave up 2 bases and J gave up 1 base, with 5 bases separating them. This CDR3 is built from 13 residues. Germline values: CDR1 MNHEY, CDR2 SVGEGT. The CDR3 reads CASSYAWNTEAFF. In nucleotides, the CDR3 is TGTGCCAGCAGTTACGCATGGAACACTGAAGCTTTCTTT.

The chain joins TRBV28 to TRBJ2-3; TRBD2 matches 11 bases. CDR1 and CDR2 from the germline V gene are MDHEN and SYDVKM. The CDR3 is 15 amino acids. After removal of 8 bases from V and 4 bases from J, the junction contained 8 bases not matched to a gene. CDR3 in amino acids: CASVALAGGADTQYF. The CDR3 nucleotides read TGTGCCAGCGTGGCTCTAGCGGGAGGTGCAGATACGCAGTATTTT. Looking up the rest from reference TRBV28 and TRBJ2-3 gives the full variable domain: DVKVTQSSRYLVKRTGEKVFLECVQDMDHENMFWYRQDPGLGLRLIYFSYDVKMKEKGDIPEGYSVSREKKERFSLILESASTNQTSMYLCASVALAGGADTQYFGPGTRLTVL.

At least ten counts were recorded for this clonotype. The chain carries TRBV6-2 or TRBV6-3 and TRBJ1-2; no reliable D call. This CDR3 comprises 13 residues. Germline loops: CDR1 MNHEY, CDR2 SVGEGT. The V end lost 2 bases, the J end lost 8 bases, and 12 bases lay between the germline ends. CDR3 nucleotides: TGTGCCAGCAGTTACGTCGGGCTTTGGGGCTACACCTTC. It encodes CASSYVGLWGYTF.

In the case of this clonotype: It may be a read error: a sequence one base away is much more abundant. J is TRBJ2-3 and V is TRBV27; possible D gene TRBD1, 6 bases. The CDR3 loop spans 15 amino acids. V was shortened by 6 bases and J by 3 bases, with 16 bases between the two germline ends. Per the germline V gene, CDR1 is MNHEY and CDR2 is SMNVEV (reference sequence). Here the CDR3 reads CASRYQGRGTDTQYF. The CDR3 DNA reads as TGTGCCAGCAGGTATCAGGGGAGAGGGACAGATACGCAGTATTTT.

This clonotype came up a few times. This chain links TRBV6-2 or TRBV6-3 with TRBJ1-3, with a weak D call TRBD1 (5 bases). V was trimmed by 6 bases and J by 0 bases, leaving 12 bases between them. The V gene's germline CDR1 is MNHEY and CDR2 SVGEGT. The CDR3 sequence is 15 residues long. CDR3 sequence (DNA): TGTGCCAGCAGCTTAACCGGGACCTCTGGAAACACCATATATTTT. Amino acids: CASSLTGTSGNTIYF.

This clonotype was counted a few times. V usage is TRBV6-4 and J usage is TRBJ2-3, with no clear D. This CDR3 region has 13 residues. The germline V gene has CDR1 MRHNA and CDR2 SNTAGT. The V end lost 2 bases, the J end lost 3 bases, and 6 bases lay between the germline ends. The CDR3, as DNA: TGTGCCAGCAGTGACCAAAGAACAGATACGCAGTATTTT. Protein: CASSDQRTDTQYF.

The chain has TRBV20-1 and TRBJ1-1; 7 bases align to TRBD1. The ends lost 0 bases at V and 3 bases at J; junction bases unmatched: 7. This CDR3 has 15 amino acids. The germline V gene has CDR1 DFQATT and CDR2 SNEGSKA (reference sequence). The CDR3 DNA sequence: TGCAGTGCTAGAGAAGAGGGGGCGCCGTACACTGAAGCTTTCTTT. As protein: CSAREEGAPYTEAFF.

The chain carries TRBV6-6 and TRBJ2-1, with D perhaps TRBD1 (6 bases). This CDR3 has 13 residues. Trimming removed 9 bases at V and 5 bases at J, with 14 bases between. Looked up from germline, CDR1 is MNHNY and CDR2 is SVGAGI (reference sequence). The DNA for the CDR3 is TGTGCCAGTTTTACAGGGTATGACAATGAGCAGTTCTTC. It specifies CASFTGYDNEQFF.